These 30 T cell receptor beta chains share one sample of origin, sequenced in a study of cytomegalovirus exposure and HLA in healthy donors. PCR involved 60 Vbeta and 13 Jbeta primers. Generated by immunoSEQ multiplex PCR, the TCRdb table keeps only in-frame clones and is missing some. Altogether tens of thousands of clones are present, more than 70% being singletons, with the ten largest covering around 5.9%. The specimen was PBMCs. The receptor set was obtained from a male donor in good health and CMV-seronegative.

The gene calls are TRBV19 and TRBJ1-1; weak D call: TRBD1 (6 bases). CDR1 and CDR2 (germline): LNHDA, SQIVND (reference sequence). Trimming removed 4 bases from V and 4 bases from J, with 13 bases in between. This CDR3 spans 14 amino acids. CDR3 residues: CASSRGGTGTEAFF. The CDR3 DNA reads as TGTGCCAGTAGTAGGGGGGGCACCGGCACTGAAGCTTTCTTT.

This clone was observed once. The J gene is TRBJ2-1, the V gene TRBV6-5, with 9 bases matching TRBD2. CDR3 size: 15 residues. Germline CDR1 MNHEY, CDR2 SVGAGI. Trimming cost V 2 bases and J 5 bases; bases outside gene matches: 4. This chain's CDR3 is CASSYVAGAHNEQFF. For the CDR3, the DNA is TGTGCCAGCAGTTACGTAGCGGGGGCCCACAATGAGCAGTTCTTC.

The rearrangement uses TRBV10-2 and TRBJ2-7; TRBD1 agrees at 7 bases. V shed 3 bases, J shed 5 bases, and the junction held 4 bases outside the gene matches. CDR1 and CDR2 (germline): WSHSY, SAAADI. The CDR3 is made up of 13 amino acids. CDR3 loop: CASSDRGMDEQYF. In nucleotides, the CDR3 is TGCGCCAGCAGTGACAGGGGGATGGACGAGCAGTACTTC.

CDR3 amino acids: CASSIDPGANEQYF. The CDR3 nucleotides are TGTGCCAGTAGTATAGATCCAGGGGCCAACGAGCAGTACTTC. V and J are TRBV19 and TRBJ2-7; D is perhaps TRBD1 (6 bases). The CDR3 consists of 14 residues. CDR1 is LNHDA and CDR2 is SQIVND in the germline V gene (reference sequence). Trimming shortened V by 0 bases and J by 5 bases, and 11 bases separated the two germline ends.

V usage is TRBV18 and J usage is TRBJ1-2; 7 positions match TRBD1. This CDR3 region has 13 residues. Germline lookup yields CDR1 KGHSH and CDR2 LQKENI. Germline trimming cut 3 bases from V and 4 bases from J; bases unmatched to any gene: 2. The CDR3 here is CASSPGTVYGYTF. The CDR3 nucleotides are TGTGCCAGCTCACCGGGGACAGTCTATGGCTACACCTTC.

This clone was recorded a few times. The V and J genes are TRBV11-1 and TRBJ2-5; D unclear. Per the germline V gene, CDR1 is SGHAT and CDR2 is FQDESV (reference sequence). With 4 bases removed from V and 5 bases from J, the gap between germline ends came to 11 bases. This CDR3 contains 13 residues. CDR3 coding DNA: TGTGCCAGCAGCTCCGAGGTTTGGGAGACCCAGTACTTC. Protein: CASSSEVWETQYF.

This clone was observed a few times. V is TRBV4-2 and J is TRBJ2-1; 7 bases align to TRBD2. Germline assignment: CDR1 LGHNA and CDR2 YNFKEQ. The CDR3 is 14 amino acids. J gave up 9 bases and V 5 bases, and 10 bases lay outside the gene matches. The CDR3 sequence is CASSGSAGETEQFF. The CDR3 bases are TGTGCCAGCAGCGGCTCGGCGGGGGAGACTGAGCAGTTCTTC.

The chain carries TRBV29-1 and TRBJ1-2, with D possibly being TRBD1 (6 bases). Germline V gives CDR1 SQVTM, CDR2 ANQGSEA. This CDR3 contains 12 residues. The V end was cut by 4 bases, the J end by 2 bases, with 8 bases between. The CDR3 region is CSVGTGNYGYTF. The CDR3 coding sequence is TGCAGCGTTGGAACAGGGAACTATGGCTACACCTTC.

The chain carries TRBV29-1 and TRBJ2-3, with D tentatively TRBD2 (6 bases). Germline lookup yields CDR1 SQVTM and CDR2 ANQGSEA. The CDR3 is 14 residues long. Trimming removed 6 bases at V and 6 bases at J, with 19 bases between. The chain's CDR3 is CSVCRDSKGDTQYF. CDR3 in DNA: TGCAGCGTCTGCCGGGACTCGAAGGGTGATACGCAGTATTTT.

In DNA, the CDR3 is TGTGCCAGCAGCTTGTGGAGCTATGGCTACACCTTC. It specifies CASSLWSYGYTF. The chain has TRBV5-6 and TRBJ1-2; D remains ambiguous. Germline CDR1 is SGHDT and CDR2 is YYEEEE. CDR3 length: 12 amino acids. Trimming took 1 base from V and 4 from J, leaving 5 bases between them.

The chain carries TRBV7-3 and TRBJ2-2; unclear D gene. The V gene lost 6 bases and the J gene lost 3 bases, with 11 bases spanning the gap. Germline-derived CDR1 and CDR2 are SGHTA and FQGTGA. The CDR3 is made up of 14 amino acids. The CDR3 loop reads CASRSGSYTGELFF. The CDR3 region has the DNA TGTGCCAGCAGAAGTGGCAGTTACACCGGGGAGCTGTTTTTT.

The table lists this clone with a few counts. The chain joins TRBV30 to TRBJ2-5; D perhaps matches TRBD1 (5 bases). CDR1 and CDR2 (germline): GTSNPN, SVGIG (reference sequence). The germline V and J ends were trimmed by 4 bases and 2 bases, with 8 bases remaining between them. CDR3 length: 12 amino acids. CDR3 in amino acids: CAWKTGQETQYF. DNA of the CDR3: TGTGCCTGGAAAACAGGTCAAGAGACCCAGTACTTC.

The CDR3 nucleotides read TGTGCCAGCAGTGCGGGACAGGGGGTTGAAAAACTGTTTTTT. This gives the protein CASSAGQGVEKLFF. This chain uses TRBV2 with TRBJ1-4, with TRBD1 matching 11 bases. J gave up 7 bases and V 4 bases, and 2 bases lay outside the gene matches. Looked up from germline, CDR1 is SNHLY and CDR2 is FYNNEI. The CDR3 has 14 residues.

This clone was found a few times. The V call is TRBV19, the J call TRBJ1-1; D possibly corresponds to TRBD1 (5 bases). In germline, CDR1 is LNHDA, CDR2 SQIVND (reference sequence). The CDR3 covers 15 residues. V dropped 7 bases and J dropped 1 base, with 16 bases sitting between them. CDR3 sequence: CASTLRGGGNTEAFF. In nucleotides, the CDR3 is TGTGCCAGTACCTTGAGGGGAGGAGGGAACACTGAAGCTTTCTTT.

The CDR3 loop reads CASSIDRAGYEQYF. As DNA, the CDR3 is TGTGCCAGCAGCATTGACAGGGCTGGTTACGAGCAGTACTTC. The chain is built from TRBV7-2 and TRBJ2-7; TRBD1 matches at 7 bases. CDR1 and CDR2 (germline): SGHTA, FQGNSA. The CDR3 sequence is 14 residues long. The ends lost 5 bases at V and 4 bases at J; junction bases unmatched: 8.

The CDR3 is CASAEASYNEQFF. For the CDR3, the DNA is TGTGCCAGCGCCGAAGCAAGTTACAATGAGCAGTTCTTC. This chain joins TRBV2 and TRBJ2-1; the D is unclear. The V end lost 8 bases, the J end lost 4 bases, and 12 bases lay between the germline ends. Per germline, CDR1 SNHLY and CDR2 FYNNEI. The CDR3 loop spans 13 amino acids. The whole variable domain, filled in from reference TRBV2 and TRBJ2-1, reads EPEVTQTPSHQVTQMGQEVILRCVPISNHLYFYWYRQILGQKVEFLVSFYNNEISEKSEIFDDQFSVERPDGSNFTLKIRSTKLEDSAMYFCASAEASYNEQFFGPGTRLTVL.

This rearrangement joins TRBV28 to TRBJ1-2, with TRBD1 matching over 7 bases. The V segment lost 7 bases and the J segment 6 bases; nucleotides outside the gene matches: 11. The CDR3 covers 14 residues. CDR1 and CDR2 (germline): MDHEN, SYDVKM. The CDR3 sequence: CASMLGVTGDGYTF. CDR3 DNA sequence: TGTGCCAGCATGCTGGGGGTAACAGGGGATGGCTACACCTTC.

V gene TRBV19 combines with J gene TRBJ2-5; D remains unclear. CDR1 and CDR2 (germline): LNHDA, SQIVND (reference sequence). The CDR3 extends over 13 amino acids. V dropped 6 bases and J dropped 3 bases, with 11 bases sitting between them. CDR3 sequence reads: CASRPSVEETQYF. CDR3 sequence (DNA): TGTGCCAGTAGACCGAGCGTAGAAGAGACCCAGTACTTC.

This chain joins TRBV5-4 and TRBJ1-5; 7 nucleotides agree with TRBD1. The CDR3 covers 14 residues. V trimming: 2 bases; J trimming: 6 bases; junction bases outside the gene matches: 5. Germline CDR1 is SGHNT and CDR2 is YYREEE (reference sequence). The CDR3: CASSFGQGGQPQHF. CDR3 nucleotides: TGTGCCAGCAGCTTCGGGCAGGGGGGTCAGCCCCAGCATTTT.

This clone was found once. The chain uses TRBV7-9 and TRBJ2-1; maybe TRBD1 (6 bases). There are 16 residues in the CDR3. Deletions cut 1 base from V and 4 bases from J, with 14 bases between. Germline CDR1 and CDR2: SEHNR and FQNEAQ (reference sequence). CDR3 nucleotides: TGTGCCAGCAGCTTAGAGTCAGGGGCGAGGTACAATGAGCAGTTCTTC. Amino acids: CASSLESGARYNEQFF.

This chain joins TRBV19 and TRBJ1-1; 9 bases align to TRBD1. The CDR3 is made up of 13 amino acids. J was trimmed by 7 bases and V by 7 bases; bases with no gene match: 7. Germline V CDR1 and CDR2: LNHDA, SQIVND (reference sequence). CDR3 protein: CASNLGQGFEAFF. DNA for the CDR3: TGTGCCAGTAACCTGGGACAGGGCTTTGAAGCTTTCTTT.

The J gene is TRBJ1-1, the V gene TRBV7-6, with D possibly being TRBD1 (6 bases). The V and J ends lost 1 base and 0 bases respectively, with 9 bases between them. The length of the CDR3 is 15 residues. Germline V gene sequence: CDR1 SGHVS, CDR2 FNYEAQ. The CDR3 protein is CASSLGQVMNTEAFF. The CDR3 nucleotides are TGTGCCAGCAGCTTAGGACAGGTTATGAACACTGAAGCTTTCTTT.

CDR3 amino acids: CASSSSSISYEQYF. The CDR3 DNA follows: TGTGCCAGCAGCTCGAGTTCTATCTCCTACGAGCAGTACTTC. This chain connects TRBV7-2 to TRBJ2-7; the D is unclear. CDR3 size: 14 residues. CDR1 is SGHTA and CDR2 is FQGNSA in the germline V gene. The V and J ends lost 4 bases and 0 bases respectively, with 10 bases between them.

The V and J genes are TRBV19 and TRBJ2-7; the match to TRBD1 covers 8 bases. Germline-derived CDR1 and CDR2 are LNHDA and SQIVND (reference sequence). The CDR3 totals 14 residues. Trimming at V came to 5 bases and at J to 2 bases, leaving 5 bases not matched to a gene. The CDR3 spells CASSLGQATYEQYF. As DNA, the CDR3 is TGTGCCAGTAGTTTGGGACAGGCAACCTACGAGCAGTACTTC.

The chain employs TRBV14 and TRBJ1-5; 7 nucleotides align to TRBD1. CDR3 size: 13 residues. The germline CDR1 and CDR2 sequences are SGHDN and FVKESK. Unmatched junction bases numbered 5, after V lost 5 bases and J lost 7 bases. Here the CDR3 reads CASSKGGAQPQHF. The CDR3 coding sequence is TGTGCCAGCAGCAAAGGGGGCGCGCAGCCCCAGCATTTT.

V gene TRBV11-2 combines with J gene TRBJ2-1; 8 nucleotides line up with TRBD2. Per germline, CDR1 SGHAT and CDR2 FQNNGV. V was pared by 4 bases and J by 0 bases, with 14 bases of the junction left unmatched. The CDR3 length is 19 residues. The CDR3 DNA reads as TGTGCCAGCAGCTACGTCCCCAGCGGGGGCTTTAGCTCCTACAATGAGCAGTTCTTC. Translated: CASSYVPSGGFSSYNEQFF.

This clone occurred a few times. This chain uses TRBV7-9 with TRBJ1-5; the D gene is possibly TRBD1 (6 bases). Trimming took off 1 base at V and 7 bases at J, with 17 bases between the two ends. CDR3 length: 16 amino acids. Germline V CDR1 and CDR2: SEHNR, FQNEAQ (reference sequence). The CDR3 spells CASSLGAGTRGQPQHF. The CDR3, as DNA: TGTGCCAGCAGCTTAGGGGCCGGGACGAGGGGGCAGCCCCAGCATTTT.

The gene calls are TRBV9 and TRBJ1-2; perhaps TRBD1 as D (6 bases). The CDR3 contains 13 residues. Trimming shortened V by 1 base and J by 2 bases, and 6 bases separated the two germline ends. Germline V gene lookup returns CDR1 SGDLS and CDR2 YYNGEE. DNA of the CDR3: TGTGCCAGCAGCGTAACAGGGAACTATGGCTACACCTTC. Amino acid sequence: CASSVTGNYGYTF.

The chain combines TRBV2 with TRBJ2-5; D is unclear. V gave up 1 base and J gave up 2 bases, with 8 bases separating them. CDR1 is SNHLY and CDR2 is FYNNEI in the germline V gene. CDR3 length equals 14 residues. This chain's CDR3 is CASSEGRGQETQYF. The CDR3 region has the DNA TGTGCCAGCAGTGAAGGGCGAGGACAAGAGACCCAGTACTTC. Full variable domain (missing parts from reference TRBV2 and TRBJ2-5): EPEVTQTPSHQVTQMGQEVILRCVPISNHLYFYWYRQILGQKVEFLVSFYNNEISEKSEIFDDQFSVERPDGSNFTLKIRSTKLEDSAMYFCASSEGRGQETQYFGPGTRLLVL.

This clone has only a few counts. The chain has TRBV7-2 and TRBJ2-2, with D perhaps matching TRBD2 (6 bases). Germline CDR1 is SGHTA and CDR2 is FQGNSA. The V gene lost 5 bases and the J gene lost 4 bases, with 14 bases spanning the gap. The CDR3 is made up of 15 amino acids. DNA of the CDR3: TGTGCCAGCAGCCCCAAAAGGGACTTCACCGGGGAGCTGTTTTTT. It translates to CASSPKRDFTGELFF.